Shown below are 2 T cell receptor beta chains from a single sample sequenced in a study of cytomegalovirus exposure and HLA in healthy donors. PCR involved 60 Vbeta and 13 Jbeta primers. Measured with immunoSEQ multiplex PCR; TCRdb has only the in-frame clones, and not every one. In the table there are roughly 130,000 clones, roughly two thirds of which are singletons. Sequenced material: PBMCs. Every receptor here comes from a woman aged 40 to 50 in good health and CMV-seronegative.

The CDR3 is CASSLKGHPYEQYF. For the CDR3, the DNA is TGTGCCAGCAGCCTGAAGGGACACCCCTACGAGCAGTACTTC. The rearrangement uses TRBV7-9 and TRBJ2-5, with D maybe TRBD1 (6 bases). The DNA end favors TRBJ2-7, so the J call may be wrong. This CDR3 has 14 residues. Germline V CDR1 and CDR2: SEHNR, FQNEAQ (reference sequence).

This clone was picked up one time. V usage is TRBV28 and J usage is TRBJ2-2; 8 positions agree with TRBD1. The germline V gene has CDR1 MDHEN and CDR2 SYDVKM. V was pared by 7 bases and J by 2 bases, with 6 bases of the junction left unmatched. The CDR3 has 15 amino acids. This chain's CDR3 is CASKNGQGNTGELFF. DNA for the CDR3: TGTGCCAGCAAAAATGGACAGGGCAACACCGGGGAGCTGTTTTTT.